This T cell receptor beta chain was captured in a study of T cells after yellow fever vaccination. Comment on this clonotype: Its antigen is unidentified.

Study-level points and caveats: FACS-sorted repertoires could contain abundant clonotypes contaminating from the bulk population.

A 5'RACE template-switching step, the method used to make TCR cDNA, added a universal primer site and UMIs. TCRdb reanalysed the 5' RACE reads using MiXCR and keeps one entry per CDR3 protein. The sample lists hundreds of thousands of distinct CDR3 sequences, over 15% seen once, with 18% in the top ten. Trimming cost V 5 bases and J 1 base, with 12 bases left between them. The CDR3 totals 14 residues. The V gene's germline CDR1 is DFQATT and CDR2 SNEGSKA (reference sequence). This rearrangement joins TRBV20-1 to TRBJ1-5, with D uncertain. This receptor was obtained from a man between 18 and 29 years old who received the YFV17D yellow fever vaccine. This material consisted of PBMCs, taken before the yellow fever booster vaccination. CDR3 residues: CSAPMSESNQPQHF. The CDR3 nucleotides are TGCAGTGCTCCAATGTCGGAGAGCAATCAGCCCCAGCATTTT.